Listed below are T cell receptor beta chains from one sample, sequenced in a study of PD-L1 blockade in urothelial cancer. Only in-frame clones appear in the TCRdb table, and some are missing; sequencing was by immunoSEQ multiplex PCR. The table includes about 38,000 clones, 86% detected once. Source: PBMCs, taken around atezolizumab (anti-PD-L1) treatment. These receptors came from a man between 60 and 75 years old with urothelial cancer. Both conserved end residues are part of each CDR3. The D gene is left open where the match is weak. For some rows the clone size is stated as once, few or many, or as a class when expanded; others skip it.

clone_size j_call v_call d_call cdr3_aa cdr3_nt
. TRBJ2-3 TRBV7-9 TRBD2 CASSLVGGAALTQYF TGTGCCAGCAGCTTAGTCGGGGGGGCCGCGTTAACGCAGTATTTT
. TRBJ1-6 TRBV28 TRBD1 CASSTRTGKGNSPLHF TGTGCCAGCAGTACACGGACAGGGAAAGGGAATTCACCCCTCCACTTT
. TRBJ2-7 TRBV7-9 TRBD1 CASSSLPGTGALYEQYF TGTGCCAGCAGCTCGTTACCCGGGACAGGGGCCTTGTACGAGCAGTACTTC
. TRBJ2-7 TRBV7-8 . CASSFPPDARDYEQYF TGTGCCAGCAGCTTCCCGCCTGACGCCCGGGACTACGAGCAGTACTTC
. TRBJ2-2 TRBV11-3 . CASSQLGARELFF TGTGCCAGCAGCCAATTGGGGGCCCGGGAGCTGTTTTTT
. TRBJ2-4 TRBV13 . CASSSPGLPANIQYF TGTGCCAGCAGCTCACCGGGACTCCCGGCTAACATTCAGTACTTC
once TRBJ2-7 TRBV29-1 TRBD2 CSVIPKGLAGEQYF TGCAGCGTTATCCCTAAAGGACTAGCGGGGGAACAGTACTTC
. TRBJ2-5 TRBV4-2 TRBD2 CASSYLAGDDPYATQYF TGTGCCAGCAGCTACCTAGCGGGGGACGACCCTTATGCGACCCAGTACTTC
. TRBJ1-2 TRBV6-6 . CASSYGADYGYTF TGTGCCAGCAGTTACGGGGCAGACTATGGCTACACCTTC
once TRBJ1-3 TRBV5-1 . CASSLEASSGNTIYF TGCGCCAGCAGCTTGGAGGCTAGCTCTGGAAACACCATATATTTT
. TRBJ2-7 TRBV6-6 . CASSYDGGEYEQYF TGTGCCAGCAGTTACGATGGAGGGGAATACGAGCAGTACTTC
. TRBJ2-1 TRBV9 TRBD2 CASSDAGTKNEQFF TGTGCCAGCAGCGATGCCGGGACTAAGAATGAGCAGTTCTTC
. TRBJ1-6 TRBV6-5 TRBD1 CASSTGTGSASPLHF TGTGCCAGCAGCACCGGGACAGGGTCGGCTTCACCCCTCCACTTT
once TRBJ1-1 TRBV6-4 . CASRANMNTEAFF TGTGCCAGCAGGGCAAACATGAACACTGAAGCTTTCTTT
. TRBJ2-5 TRBV7-2 . CASRNRDFVQETQYF TGTGCCAGCAGAAATCGGGACTTCGTACAAGAGACCCAGTACTTC
few TRBJ2-1 TRBV6-6 TRBD2 CASSTTERGGRSEQFF TGTGCCAGCAGTACGACAGAGCGGGGGGGCCGGAGTGAGCAGTTCTTC
once TRBJ1-3 TRBV5-6 . CASRPGHSSGNTIYF TGTGCCAGCAGACCGGGACATTCCTCTGGAAACACCATATATTTT
. TRBJ2-7 TRBV6-1 . CASSEDSLFRIGEVREQYF TGTGCCAGCAGTGAAGATTCCCTGTTTCGAATAGGGGAGGTTCGGGAGCAGTACTTC
few TRBJ1-1 TRBV7-9 . CASSSGGRARNTEAFF TGTGCCAGCAGCTCTGGGGGGAGGGCCAGGAACACTGAAGCTTTCTTT
. TRBJ1-1 TRBV2 . CASSADRWGLNTEAFF TGTGCCAGCAGTGCGGACAGATGGGGCCTGAACACTGAAGCTTTCTTT
. TRBJ2-1 TRBV25-1 . CASSEGSAGWVNEQFF TGTGCCAGCAGTGAGGGGTCGGCAGGGTGGGTCAATGAGCAGTTCTTC
. TRBJ1-2 TRBV4-1 TRBD1 CASSRDRVGGSTF TGCGCCAGCAGCCGAGACAGGGTAGGCGGCTCCACCTTC